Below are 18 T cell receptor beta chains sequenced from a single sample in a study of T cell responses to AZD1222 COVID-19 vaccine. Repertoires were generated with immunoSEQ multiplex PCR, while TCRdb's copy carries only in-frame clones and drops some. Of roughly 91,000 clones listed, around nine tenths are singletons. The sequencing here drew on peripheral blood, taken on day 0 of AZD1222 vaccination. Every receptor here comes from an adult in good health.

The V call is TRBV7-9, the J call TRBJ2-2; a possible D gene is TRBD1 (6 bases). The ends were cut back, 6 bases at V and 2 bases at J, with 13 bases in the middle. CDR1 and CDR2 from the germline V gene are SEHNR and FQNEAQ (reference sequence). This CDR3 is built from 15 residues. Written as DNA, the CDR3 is TGTGCCAGCAGTTCGTTACAGGGAAACACCGGGGAGCTGTTTTTT. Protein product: CASSSLQGNTGELFF. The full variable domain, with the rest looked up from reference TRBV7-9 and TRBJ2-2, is DTGVSQNPRHKITKRGQNVTFRCDPISEHNRLYWYRQTLGQGPEFLTYFQNEAQLEKSRLLSDRFSAERPKGSFSTLEIQRTEQGDSAMYLCASSSLQGNTGELFFGEGSRLTVL.

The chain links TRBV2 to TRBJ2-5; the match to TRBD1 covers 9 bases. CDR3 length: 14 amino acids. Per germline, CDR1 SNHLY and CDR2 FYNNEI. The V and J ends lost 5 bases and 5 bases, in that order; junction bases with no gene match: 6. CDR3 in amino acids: CASSRDRAVETQYF. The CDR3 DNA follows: TGTGCCAGCAGTCGGGACAGGGCAGTGGAGACCCAGTACTTC.

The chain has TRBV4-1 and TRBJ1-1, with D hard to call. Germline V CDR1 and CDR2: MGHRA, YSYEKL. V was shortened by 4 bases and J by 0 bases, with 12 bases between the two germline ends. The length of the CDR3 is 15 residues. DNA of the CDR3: TGCGCCAGCAGCCGAGAGGGAGGGATGAACACTGAAGCTTTCTTT. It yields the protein CASSREGGMNTEAFF.

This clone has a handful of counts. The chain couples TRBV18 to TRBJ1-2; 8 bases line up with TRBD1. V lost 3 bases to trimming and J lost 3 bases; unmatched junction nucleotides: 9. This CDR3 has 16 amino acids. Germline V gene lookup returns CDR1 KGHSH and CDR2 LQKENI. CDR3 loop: CASSPLTGVWYYGYTF. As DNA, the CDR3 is TGTGCCAGCTCACCGTTGACAGGGGTCTGGTACTATGGCTACACCTTC.

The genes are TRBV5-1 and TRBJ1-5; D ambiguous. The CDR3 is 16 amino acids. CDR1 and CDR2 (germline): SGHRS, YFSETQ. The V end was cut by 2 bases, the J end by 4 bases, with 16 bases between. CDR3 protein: CASSLKSLIKNQPQHF. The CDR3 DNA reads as TGCGCCAGCAGCTTAAAAAGCCTAATCAAGAATCAGCCCCAGCATTTT.

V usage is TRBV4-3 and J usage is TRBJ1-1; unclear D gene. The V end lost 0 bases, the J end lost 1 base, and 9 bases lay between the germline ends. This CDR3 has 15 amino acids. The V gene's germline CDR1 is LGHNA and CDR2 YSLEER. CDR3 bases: TGCGCCAGCAGCCAAGATTGGCAGACGAACACTGAAGCTTTCTTT. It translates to CASSQDWQTNTEAFF.

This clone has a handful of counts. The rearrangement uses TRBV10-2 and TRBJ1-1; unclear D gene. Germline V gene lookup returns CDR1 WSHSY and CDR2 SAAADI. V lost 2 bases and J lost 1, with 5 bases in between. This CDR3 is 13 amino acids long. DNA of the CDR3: TGCGCCAGCAGTGAGGCAGAGAACACTGAAGCTTTCTTT. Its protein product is CASSEAENTEAFF.

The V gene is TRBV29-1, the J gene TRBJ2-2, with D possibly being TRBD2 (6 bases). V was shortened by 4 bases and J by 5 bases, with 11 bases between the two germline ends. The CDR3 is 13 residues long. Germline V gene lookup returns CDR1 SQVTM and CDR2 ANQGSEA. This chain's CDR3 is CSVGLGGTGELFF. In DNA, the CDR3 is TGCAGCGTTGGACTAGGCGGGACCGGGGAGCTGTTTTTT.

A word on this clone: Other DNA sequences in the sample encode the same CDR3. CDR3 nucleotides: TGTGCCAGCAGTGACCGGGGGAACACTGAAGCTTTCTTT. Its translation: CASSDRGNTEAFF. V usage is TRBV6-6 and J usage is TRBJ1-1; no definite D call. The CDR3 sequence is 13 residues long. CDR1 is MNHNY, CDR2 SVGAGI, per germline (reference sequence). V lost 5 bases, J lost 1 base, and 8 bases lay in between.

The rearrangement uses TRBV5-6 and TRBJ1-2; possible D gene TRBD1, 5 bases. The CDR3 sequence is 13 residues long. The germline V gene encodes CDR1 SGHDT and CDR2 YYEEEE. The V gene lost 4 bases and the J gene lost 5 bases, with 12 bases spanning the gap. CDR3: CASSLRGDYGYTF. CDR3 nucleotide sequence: TGTGCCAGCAGCCTCCGGGGGGATTATGGCTACACCTTC.

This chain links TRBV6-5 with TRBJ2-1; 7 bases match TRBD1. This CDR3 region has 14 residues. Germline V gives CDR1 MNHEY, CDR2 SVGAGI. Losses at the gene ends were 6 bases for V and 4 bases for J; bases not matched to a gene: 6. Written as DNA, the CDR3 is TGTGCCAGCAGCCGGGACAGACAATACAATGAGCAGTTCTTC. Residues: CASSRDRQYNEQFF.

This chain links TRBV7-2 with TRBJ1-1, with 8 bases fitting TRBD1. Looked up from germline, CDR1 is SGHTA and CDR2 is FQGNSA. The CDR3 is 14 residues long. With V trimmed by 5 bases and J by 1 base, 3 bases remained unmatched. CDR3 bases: TGTGCCAGCAGCCCACAGGGGGGGAACACTGAAGCTTTCTTT. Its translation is CASSPQGGNTEAFF.

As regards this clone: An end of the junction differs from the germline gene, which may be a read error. The CDR3 protein is CASSLGGSYNSPLHF. The DNA of the CDR3 is TGTGCCAGCAGCTTGGGGGGGAGTTATAATTCACCCCTCCACTTT. V and J are TRBV5-1 and TRBJ1-6, with D possibly being TRBD1 (5 bases). CDR1 SGHRS and CDR2 YFSETQ come from the germline V gene. This CDR3 spans 15 amino acids.

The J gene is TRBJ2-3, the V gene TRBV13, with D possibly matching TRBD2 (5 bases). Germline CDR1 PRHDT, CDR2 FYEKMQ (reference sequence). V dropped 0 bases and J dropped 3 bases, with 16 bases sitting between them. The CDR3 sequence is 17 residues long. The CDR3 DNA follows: TGTGCCAGCAGCTTAGGGCAGCGGAGCCCATATACAGATACGCAGTATTTT. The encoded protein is CASSLGQRSPYTDTQYF. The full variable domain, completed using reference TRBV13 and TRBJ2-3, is AAGVIQSPRHLIKEKRETATLKCYPIPRHDTVYWYQQGPGQDPQFLISFYEKMQSDKGSIPDRFSAQQFSDYHSELNMSSLELGDSALYFCASSLGQRSPYTDTQYFGPGTRLTVL.

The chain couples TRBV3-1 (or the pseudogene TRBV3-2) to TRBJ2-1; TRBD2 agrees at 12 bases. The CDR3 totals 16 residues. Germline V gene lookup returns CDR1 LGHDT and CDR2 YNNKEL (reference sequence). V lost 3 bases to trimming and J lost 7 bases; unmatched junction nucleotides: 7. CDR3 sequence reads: CASSHRLAGAMNEQFF. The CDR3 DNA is TGTGCCAGCAGCCACAGACTAGCGGGGGCTATGAATGAGCAGTTCTTC.

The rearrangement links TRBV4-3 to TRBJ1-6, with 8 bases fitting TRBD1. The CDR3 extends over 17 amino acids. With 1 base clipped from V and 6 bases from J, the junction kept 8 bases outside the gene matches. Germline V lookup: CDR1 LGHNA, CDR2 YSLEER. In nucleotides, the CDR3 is TGCGCCAGCAGCCAAGGCATCGGACAGGGAAGTAATTCACCCCTCCACTTT. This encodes CASSQGIGQGSNSPLHF.

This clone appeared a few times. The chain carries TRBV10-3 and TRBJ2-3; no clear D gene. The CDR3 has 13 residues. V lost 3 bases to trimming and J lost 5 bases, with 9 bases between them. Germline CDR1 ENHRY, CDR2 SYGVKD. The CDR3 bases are TGTGCCATCAGTGACGCGCCTGGAGATACGCAGTATTTT. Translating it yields CAISDAPGDTQYF.

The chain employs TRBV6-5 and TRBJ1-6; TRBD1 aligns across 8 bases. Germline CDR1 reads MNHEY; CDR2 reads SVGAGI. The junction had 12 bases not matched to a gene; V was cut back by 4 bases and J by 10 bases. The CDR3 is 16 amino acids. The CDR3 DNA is TGTGCCAGCAGTTGGAAGGGGGCGACAGGGGAGTCACCCCTCCACTTT. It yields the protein CASSWKGATGESPLHF.